This T cell receptor beta chain appears in the sequencing data of a study of cytomegalovirus exposure and HLA in healthy donors. For the study at large: HLA-typed donors were the source of about 85 million unique TCRs, which an early data release held. Points from the study as a whole: Later analysis associated a missense DCLRE1C variant with TCR beta V- and J-gene trimming. CMV serostatus stood as the only immune exposure information on hand.

CDR1 and CDR2 from the germline V gene are SGHRS and YFSETQ. This CDR3 has 13 amino acids. The V end was cut by 1 base, the J end by 5 bases, with 9 bases between. The donors (healthy individuals) were bone marrow donors. The primer mix had 60 Vbeta and 13 Jbeta primers. Here immunoSEQ multiplex PCR was the method, and the copy in TCRdb shows in-frame clones only, minus some. The data hold approximately 160,000 clones, with 84% observed a single time. This clone occurred a few times. What it binds is not known. Sequences were obtained from PBMCs. V usage is TRBV5-1 and J usage is TRBJ2-5, with D possibly being TRBD2 (6 bases). This TCR came from a girl aged 5 to 17 in good health and CMV-seropositive. The CDR3 DNA follows: TGCGCCAGCAGCTTGCGAAGCGGGGAGACCCAGTACTTC. This sequence encodes CASSLRSGETQYF.